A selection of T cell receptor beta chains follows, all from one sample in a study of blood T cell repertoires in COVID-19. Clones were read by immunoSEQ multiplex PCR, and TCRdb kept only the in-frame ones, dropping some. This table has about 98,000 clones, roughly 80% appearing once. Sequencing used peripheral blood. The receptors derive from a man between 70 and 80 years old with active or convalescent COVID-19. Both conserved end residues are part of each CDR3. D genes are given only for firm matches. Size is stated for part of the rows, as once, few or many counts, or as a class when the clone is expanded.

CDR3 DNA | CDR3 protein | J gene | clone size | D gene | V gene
TGTGCCAGCAGCTTACGTGGGCGCACAGATACGCAGTATTTT | CASSLRGRTDTQYF | TRBJ2-3 | . | . | TRBV13
TGTGCCAGCAGCTTGGCCAGGGTAATGAACACTGAAGCTTTCTTT | CASSLARVMNTEAFF | TRBJ1-1 | . | . | TRBV5-6
TGTGCCAGCAGCCAAGTGGACAGCATCTATGGCTACACCTTC | CASSQVDSIYGYTF | TRBJ1-2 | . | . | TRBV3-1/TRBV3-2
TGTGCCAGTAGTAGCGTACAGGGGTACCCCAATGAGCAGTTCTTC | CASSSVQGYPNEQFF | TRBJ2-1 | . | TRBD1 | TRBV19
TGTGCCAGCAGTTTAATGGGGAGTGGCTACACCTTC | CASSLMGSGYTF | TRBJ1-2 | . | . | TRBV12-3/TRBV12-4
TGTGCCAGCAGCTTGACGGCAGGGGGGCTCTACGAGCAGTACTTC | CASSLTAGGLYEQYF | TRBJ2-7 | . | . | TRBV5-5
TGTGCCAGCAGCCCGACAGGTTATAATTCACCCCTCCACTTT | CASSPTGYNSPLHF | TRBJ1-6 | . | . | TRBV7-6
TGTGCCAGCAGCTTAGTTACGGGGGGCCTCCAAGAGACCCAGTACTTC | CASSLVTGGLQETQYF | TRBJ2-5 | . | . | TRBV11-2
TGTGCCTGGATTAGGGGGCCGGGCACTGAAGCTTTCTTT | CAWIRGPGTEAFF | TRBJ1-1 | . | TRBD1 | TRBV30
TGTGCCAGCAGCCAAACAGGGGAGAGATATGGCTACACCTTC | CASSQTGERYGYTF | TRBJ1-2 | . | TRBD1 | TRBV14
TGTGCCAGCAGTCCAAACACCGGGGAGCTGTTTTTT | CASSPNTGELFF | TRBJ2-2 | once | . | TRBV6-2/TRBV6-3
TGTGCCAGCAGTTTATCCCCCGGACAGGGGGGAAGTGAAGCTTTCTTT | CASSLSPGQGGSEAFF | TRBJ1-1 | . | TRBD1 | TRBV27
TGTGCCAGCAGCCTACAGGGAAACACCATATATTTT | CASSLQGNTIYF | TRBJ1-3 | . | . | TRBV5-6
TGTGCCAGCTCACCGCAGGGGACCTATGGCTACACCTTC | CASSPQGTYGYTF | TRBJ1-2 | . | . | TRBV18
TGTGCCAGCAGCCCTACAGCAGTTGGCTACACCTTC | CASSPTAVGYTF | TRBJ1-2 | . | . | TRBV7-9
TGTGCCAGCAGCTTAAATCAGGGGTTCACCGGGGAGCTGTTTTTT | CASSLNQGFTGELFF | TRBJ2-2 | . | . | TRBV5-5
TGTGCCAGCAGTTACAGGGCTAGCGGGGGGGTAAACATTCAGTACTTC | CASSYRASGGVNIQYF | TRBJ2-4 | . | TRBD2 | TRBV6-2/TRBV6-3
TGTGCCAGCAGCGCACCGGGAGGGAATTACAATGAGCAGTTCTTC | CASSAPGGNYNEQFF | TRBJ2-1 | . | TRBD2 | TRBV11-2
TGTGCCAGCAGTGAGGAAGCGGGGGTGGGAGATACGCAGTATTTT | CASSEEAGVGDTQYF | TRBJ2-3 | . | TRBD2 | TRBV2
TGTGCCAGCAGCTTCGGGCAGGGCCAAGAGACCCAGTACTTC | CASSFGQGQETQYF | TRBJ2-5 | many | . | TRBV5-4